The 23 T cell receptor beta chains reported below all come from one sample, sequenced in a study of blood T cell repertoires in COVID-19. Assay: immunoSEQ multiplex PCR; the TCRdb copy retains only in-frame clones and omits some. The sample yields some 250,000 clones, about nine tenths seen once. The sequenced material came from peripheral blood. The receptors here all came from a man aged 25 to 40 who had recovered from COVID-19.

The V and J genes are TRBV7-9 and TRBJ1-6, with unresolved D. Per germline, CDR1 SEHNR and CDR2 FQNEAQ (reference sequence). V was cut by 1 base and J by 7 bases, with 8 bases left in between. This CDR3 contains 14 residues. The CDR3, as DNA: TGTGCCAGCAGCTTAGATTCGGGGAATTCACCCCTCCACTTT. Protein product: CASSLDSGNSPLHF.

In DNA form, the CDR3 reads TGTGCCAGCAGCTGGAGTAGCAATCAGCCCCAGCATTTT. It specifies CASSWSSNQPQHF. The chain combines TRBV7-9 with TRBJ1-5; D uncertain. Germline CDR1 is SEHNR and CDR2 is FQNEAQ (reference sequence). Trimming removed 4 bases from V and 0 bases from J, with 4 bases in between. The CDR3 is made up of 13 amino acids.

This chain joins TRBV4-1 and TRBJ2-3, with TRBD2 identical over 10 bases. The CDR3 is 16 residues long. With V trimmed by 0 bases and J by 1 base, 1 base remained unmatched. CDR1 MGHRA and CDR2 YSYEKL come from the germline V gene. The DNA for the CDR3 is TGCGCCAGCAGCCAAGACACTAGCGGGGGCACAGATACGCAGTATTTT. Translated, it gives CASSQDTSGGTDTQYF.

J is TRBJ2-3 and V is TRBV29-1, with TRBD2 identical over 11 bases. CDR1 and CDR2 (germline): SQVTM, ANQGSEA. There are 16 residues in the CDR3. J lost 0 bases, V lost 6 bases, and 8 bases had no gene match. The DNA of the CDR3 is TGCAGCGTGAGACTAGCGGGGCGACTTAGCACAGATACGCAGTATTTT. It specifies CSVRLAGRLSTDTQYF.

The chain joins TRBV12-3 or TRBV12-4 to TRBJ1-5; no reliable D call. CDR3 length equals 12 residues. V lost 3 bases and J 7 bases, leaving 7 bases between the germline ends. The DNA for the CDR3 is TGTGCCAGCAGTTTTACGAGACAGCCCCAGCATTTT. Translated: CASSFTRQPQHF.

This clone was detected only a few times. The J gene is TRBJ2-7, the V gene TRBV27; TRBD1 might be the D (5 bases). V dropped 3 bases and J dropped 5 bases, with 8 bases sitting between them. Germline V lookup: CDR1 MNHEY, CDR2 SMNVEV (reference sequence). This CDR3 has 12 residues. CDR3 sequence (DNA): TGTGCCAGCAGTTTCAGGGATCACGAGCAGTACTTC. Translating it yields CASSFRDHEQYF.

The chain recombines TRBV7-2 with TRBJ2-6, with D possibly matching TRBD2 (5 bases). This CDR3 has 15 amino acids. Per germline, CDR1 SGHTA and CDR2 FQGNSA. Trimming stripped 1 base from V and 2 bases from J, with 6 bases between. The CDR3 bases are TGTGCCAGCAGCTTAGGGGGAGCTGGGGCCAACGTCCTGACTTTC. Translating gives CASSLGGAGANVLTF.

This rearrangement joins TRBV5-1 to TRBJ2-6, with unresolved D. The CDR3 covers 16 residues. Trimming left V 4 bases short and J 2 bases short, with 13 bases between. CDR1 is SGHRS and CDR2 is YFSETQ in the germline V gene. The CDR3: CASSPPVATGANVLTF. The CDR3 DNA reads TGCGCCAGCAGCCCGCCCGTAGCTACTGGGGCCAACGTCCTGACTTTC.

J is TRBJ1-4 and V is TRBV4-1; D is ambiguous. This CDR3 spans 15 amino acids. With 3 bases removed from V and 3 bases from J, the gap between germline ends came to 11 bases. The V gene's germline CDR1 is MGHRA and CDR2 YSYEKL. The CDR3 DNA reads TGCGCCAGCAGCCAGATTGACTGGGCTAATGAAAAACTGTTTTTT. Translating it yields CASSQIDWANEKLFF.

V usage is TRBV2 and J usage is TRBJ1-2; D unclear. Germline CDR1 and CDR2: SNHLY and FYNNEI. The germline V and J ends were trimmed by 7 bases and 7 bases, with 16 bases remaining between them. The CDR3 covers 13 residues. The CDR3 region has the DNA TGTGCCAGCACCGGGAGCTCCCGAAGTGGCTACACCTTC. It codes for CASTGSSRSGYTF.

V and J are TRBV9 and TRBJ2-2; possible D gene TRBD2, 6 bases. Trimming took off 0 bases at V and 5 bases at J, with 11 bases between the two ends. Germline V gene lookup returns CDR1 SGDLS and CDR2 YYNGEE. The CDR3 spans 15 residues. The CDR3 spells CASSVVLGGTGELFF. The CDR3 nucleotides read TGTGCCAGCAGCGTAGTTTTGGGGGGAACCGGGGAGCTGTTTTTT.

This sequence joins TRBV7-6 and TRBJ2-1; 7 bases map to TRBD1. Germline CDR1 reads SGHVS; CDR2 reads FNYEAQ. This CDR3 contains 17 residues. J was trimmed by 0 bases and V by 4 bases; bases with no gene match: 9. The CDR3 here is CASSSRTGSSSYNEQFF. CDR3 DNA sequence: TGTGCCAGCAGCTCTCGGACAGGATCTAGCTCCTACAATGAGCAGTTCTTC.

The chain is built from TRBV6-5 and TRBJ2-7; possible D gene TRBD2, 5 bases. CDR3 size: 13 residues. In germline, CDR1 is MNHEY, CDR2 SVGAGI. The germline V and J ends were trimmed by 8 bases and 0 bases, with 11 bases remaining between them. The chain's CDR3 is CASPPGSSYEQYF. CDR3 nucleotides: TGTGCCAGCCCGCCGGGGAGCTCCTACGAGCAGTACTTC.

V and J are TRBV19 and TRBJ2-5; 7 bases fit TRBD1. The germline gives CDR1 LNHDA, CDR2 SQIVND (reference sequence). The ends lost 10 bases at V and 4 bases at J; junction bases unmatched: 6. This CDR3 comprises 12 residues. The DNA for the CDR3 is TGTGCCACCCAGCGACAGGGAGAGACCCAGTACTTC. Translated: CATQRQGETQYF.

V usage is TRBV6-1 and J usage is TRBJ2-3; TRBD2 agrees at 7 bases. Germline lookup yields CDR1 MNHNS and CDR2 SASEGT. This CDR3 is built from 17 residues. The junction had 8 bases not matched to a gene; V was cut back by 1 base and J by 1 base. The CDR3 here is CASSEGFTSVGTDTQYF. The CDR3 DNA follows: TGTGCCAGCAGTGAAGGATTCACTAGCGTCGGCACAGATACGCAGTATTTT.

The V call is TRBV7-8, the J call TRBJ1-5, with D unclear. The CDR3 is 14 amino acids. V was cut by 1 base and J by 5 bases, with 9 bases left in between. CDR1 SGHVS and CDR2 FQNEAQ come from the germline V gene. The CDR3 nucleotides read TGTGCCAGCAGCTTAGGGAACAGCTATCAGCCCCAGCATTTT. Translation gives CASSLGNSYQPQHF.

The rearrangement joins TRBV10-3 to TRBJ1-1; TRBD1 matches 8 bases. With 6 bases clipped from V and 0 bases from J, the junction kept 9 bases outside the gene matches. The germline V gene has CDR1 ENHRY and CDR2 SYGVKD. The CDR3 sequence is 16 residues long. CDR3 nucleotide sequence: TGTGCCATCAGCATGCAGGGGGCCGCCATGAACACTGAAGCTTTCTTT. Its translation: CAISMQGAAMNTEAFF.

The chain uses TRBV19 and TRBJ2-7; weak D call: TRBD1 (5 bases). The V gene's germline CDR1 is LNHDA and CDR2 SQIVND (reference sequence). The CDR3 consists of 15 residues. Trimming removed 3 bases from V and 0 bases from J, with 12 bases in between. CDR3 DNA: TGTGCCAGTAGTATCGCAGGGCCGAGCTCCTACGAGCAGTACTTC. Translating gives CASSIAGPSSYEQYF.

The chain recombines TRBV5-8 with TRBJ1-2; a possible D gene is TRBD1 (6 bases). The CDR3 spans 13 residues. The germline gives CDR1 SGHTS, CDR2 YDEGEE. V was shortened by 7 bases and J by 6 bases, with 16 bases between the two germline ends. The CDR3 region has the DNA TGTGCCAGCCGCAGGGAGGGGGAAAATGGCTACACCTTC. Protein product: CASRREGENGYTF.

This chain links TRBV6-2 or TRBV6-3 with TRBJ2-2; 11 bases match TRBD2. The V and J ends lost 5 bases and 3 bases, in that order; junction bases with no gene match: 5. The CDR3 is 16 amino acids. Germline CDR1 reads MNHEY; CDR2 reads SVGEGT. As DNA, the CDR3 is TGTGCCAGCAGTCCAATTAGCGGGGGGGACACCGGGGAGCTGTTTTTT. This translates into CASSPISGGDTGELFF.

V is TRBV6-5 and J is TRBJ1-5; D unresolved. The CDR3 is 13 residues long. V was pared by 6 bases and J by 4 bases, with 10 bases between. Germline CDR1 is MNHEY and CDR2 is SVGAGI. In DNA form, the CDR3 reads TGTGCCAGCAGCAACGGCGGAAATCAGCCCCAGCATTTT. This encodes CASSNGGNQPQHF.

This clone has only one observation. The chain combines TRBV6-5 with TRBJ2-2, with 11 bases identical to TRBD1. The germline V gene encodes CDR1 MNHEY and CDR2 SVGAGI. V shed 4 bases and J 5 bases; nucleotides not matched to a gene: 6. The CDR3 has 16 amino acids. The CDR3 region is CASSSPGTGGTGELFF. The CDR3, as DNA: TGTGCCAGCAGTTCCCCCGGGACAGGGGGGACCGGGGAGCTGTTTTTT.

The gene calls are TRBV27 and TRBJ1-2, with 8 bases identical to TRBD1. The CDR3 covers 14 residues. The trim removed 8 bases at V and 2 bases at J, leaving 7 bases unmatched. From germline, CDR1 is MNHEY and CDR2 SMNVEV (reference sequence). The CDR3: CASGSHRGNYGYTF. CDR3 nucleotide sequence: TGTGCCAGCGGCTCCCACAGGGGGAACTATGGCTACACCTTC.